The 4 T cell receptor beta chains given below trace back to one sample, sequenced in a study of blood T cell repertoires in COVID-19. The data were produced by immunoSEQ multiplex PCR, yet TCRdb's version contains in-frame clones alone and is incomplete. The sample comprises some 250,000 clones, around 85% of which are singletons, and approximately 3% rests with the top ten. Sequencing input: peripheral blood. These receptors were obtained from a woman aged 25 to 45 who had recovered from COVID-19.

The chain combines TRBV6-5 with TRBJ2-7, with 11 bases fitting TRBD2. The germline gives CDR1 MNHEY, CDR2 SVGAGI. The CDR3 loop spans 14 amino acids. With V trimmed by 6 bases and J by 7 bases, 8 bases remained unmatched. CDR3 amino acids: CASSLGLAVREQYF. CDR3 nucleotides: TGTGCCAGCAGCCTGGGACTAGCGGTACGGGAGCAGTACTTC.

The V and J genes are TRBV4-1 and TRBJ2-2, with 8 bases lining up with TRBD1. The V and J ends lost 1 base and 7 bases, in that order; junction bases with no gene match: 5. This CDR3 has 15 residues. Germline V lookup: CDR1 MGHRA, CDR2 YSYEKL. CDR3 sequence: CASSQGQGIIGELFF. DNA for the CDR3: TGCGCCAGCAGCCAAGGACAGGGGATAATCGGGGAGCTGTTTTTT.

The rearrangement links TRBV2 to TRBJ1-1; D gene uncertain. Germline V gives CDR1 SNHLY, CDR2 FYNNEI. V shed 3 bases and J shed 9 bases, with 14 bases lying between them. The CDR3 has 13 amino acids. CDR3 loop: CASSEFQNTKAFF. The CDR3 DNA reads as TGTGCCAGCAGTGAGTTCCAGAATACGAAAGCTTTCTTT.

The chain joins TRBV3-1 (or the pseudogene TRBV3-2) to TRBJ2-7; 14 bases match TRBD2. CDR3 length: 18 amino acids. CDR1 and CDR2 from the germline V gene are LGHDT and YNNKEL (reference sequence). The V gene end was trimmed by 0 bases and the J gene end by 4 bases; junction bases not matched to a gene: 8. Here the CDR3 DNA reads TGTGCCAGCAGCCAAGATAGGAGACTAGCGGGGGGGCCTTACGAGCAGTACTTC. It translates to CASSQDRRLAGGPYEQYF.